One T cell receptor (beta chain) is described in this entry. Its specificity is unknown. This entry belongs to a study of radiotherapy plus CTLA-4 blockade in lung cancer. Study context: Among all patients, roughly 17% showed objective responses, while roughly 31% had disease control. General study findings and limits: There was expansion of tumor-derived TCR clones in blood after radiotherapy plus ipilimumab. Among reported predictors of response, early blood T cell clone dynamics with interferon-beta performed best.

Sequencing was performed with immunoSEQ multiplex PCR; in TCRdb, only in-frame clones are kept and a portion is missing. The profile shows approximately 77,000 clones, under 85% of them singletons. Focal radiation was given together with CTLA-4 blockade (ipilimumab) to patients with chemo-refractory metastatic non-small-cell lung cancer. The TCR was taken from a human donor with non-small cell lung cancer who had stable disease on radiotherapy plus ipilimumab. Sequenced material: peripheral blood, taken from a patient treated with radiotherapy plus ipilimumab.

The CDR3 region is CASGLNNEAFF. The CDR3 DNA sequence: TGTGCTAGTGGTTTGAATAATGAAGCTTTCTTT. The chain uses TRBV12-5 and TRBJ1-1; D is unclear. The CDR3 spans 11 residues. V lost 2 bases and J 7 bases, leaving 5 bases between the germline ends. Germline V gives CDR1 LGHNT, CDR2 FRNRAP.